Presented here are 10 T cell receptor beta chains from one specimen sequenced in a study of T-cell memory formation after mild COVID-19 (dated by TCRdb to the early 2020s). To prepare the library, 5' RACE was applied. Sequencing was performed on an Illumina NovaSeq 6000. The public reads were run again by TCRdb, first through fastp at Q25 and then through MiXCR, and only productive beta chains were kept. Rows are combined by CDR3 protein, so each entry shows the most common genes and DNA. This sample has roughly 350,000 distinct CDR3 sequences in its table, and about 21% of those were observed once. 9.5% to 15% of the sample is held by the ten biggest clonotypes. The sample taken for sequencing was PBMCs or a T cell subset sorted from them (not recorded which). These receptor sequences come from an adult woman who had mild COVID-19 (a few samples of this study predate the infection). The sample titles of this study are shuffled in the database, so cell type and time point are left out; the donor was told from shared clones.

This clonotype was detected many times. The chain uses TRBV12-3 or TRBV12-4 and TRBJ2-2; no definite D call. This CDR3 has 12 residues. Deletions cut 5 bases from V and 2 bases from J, with 3 bases between. The CDR3: CASSTNTGELFF. CDR3 DNA sequence: TGTGCCAGCAGTACTAACACCGGGGAGCTGTTTTTT.

This rearrangement joins TRBV5-5 to TRBJ2-2; D gene ambiguous. The CDR3 has 15 amino acids. From germline, CDR1 is SGHKS and CDR2 YYEKEE (reference sequence). The V gene lost 6 bases and the J gene lost 3 bases, with 15 bases spanning the gap. CDR3 sequence reads: CASTRPGLDTGELFF. DNA of the CDR3: TGTGCCAGCACCCGCCCAGGTCTGGACACCGGGGAGCTGTTTTTT.

The chain is built from TRBV11-3 and TRBJ2-7; weak D call: TRBD1 (5 bases). Trimming shortened V by 3 bases and J by 0 bases, and 12 bases separated the two germline ends. This CDR3 contains 15 residues. Germline CDR1 and CDR2: SGHNT and YENEEA. CDR3 DNA sequence: TGTGCCAGCAGCTTTAGGGGCCTTCCCTCCTACGAGCAGTACTTC. It codes for CASSFRGLPSYEQYF.

The table lists this clonotype with a few counts. The chain uses TRBV20-1 and TRBJ2-7; 12 bases align to TRBD1. This CDR3 contains 14 residues. Germline V gene sequence: CDR1 DFQATT, CDR2 SNEGSKA (reference sequence). V lost 3 bases to trimming and J lost 5 bases; unmatched junction nucleotides: 5. CDR3 sequence reads: CSASPGTGGDEQYF. The CDR3 DNA reads TGCAGTGCTAGCCCCGGGACAGGGGGCGACGAGCAGTACTTC.

The table lists this clonotype with a few counts. This sequence joins TRBV3-1 and TRBJ2-7; a possible D gene is TRBD2 (7 bases). Germline V gene data show CDR1 as LGHDT and CDR2 as YNNKEL (reference sequence). The CDR3 has 14 amino acids. The V gene lost 4 bases and the J gene lost 6 bases, with 16 bases spanning the gap. This chain's CDR3 is CASSRRGAAGEQYF. The DNA of the CDR3 is TGTGCCAGCAGCCGTCGGGGGGCGGCGGGCGAGCAGTACTTC.

This clonotype has just a few counts. This chain connects TRBV7-2 to TRBJ2-3; the D is unclear. CDR3 length: 15 residues. The germline V and J ends were trimmed by 3 bases and 4 bases, with 14 bases remaining between them. Germline V gives CDR1 SGHTA, CDR2 FQGNSA. The CDR3 loop reads CASSFRVARADTQYF. CDR3 in DNA: TGTGCCAGCAGCTTTAGAGTAGCAAGGGCAGATACGCAGTATTTT.

This clonotype was seen at least ten times. The chain employs TRBV7-9 and TRBJ2-1; D gene uncertain. V was clipped by 0 bases and J by 6 bases, with 6 bases between them. Germline CDR1 and CDR2: SEHNR and FQNEAQ (reference sequence). This CDR3 comprises 13 residues. CDR3 bases: TGTGCCAGCAGCTTAGCCCGGTTCAATGAGCAGTTCTTC. As protein: CASSLARFNEQFF. The whole variable domain, remainder taken from reference TRBV7-9 and TRBJ2-1, is DTGVSQNPRHKITKRGQNVTFRCDPISEHNRLYWYRQTLGQGPEFLTYFQNEAQLEKSRLLSDRFSAERPKGSFSTLEIQRTEQGDSAMYLCASSLARFNEQFFGPGTRLTVL.

This clonotype was seen a single time. The rearrangement joins TRBV7-2 to TRBJ1-1, with D tentatively TRBD1 (6 bases). The germline V and J ends were trimmed by 10 bases and 4 bases, with 25 bases remaining between them. Germline loops: CDR1 SGHTA, CDR2 FQGNSA. CDR3 size: 16 residues. The CDR3 loop reads CATPRGGTGVSTEAFF. CDR3 nucleotides: TGTGCCACACCAAGGGGGGGGACTGGTGTGAGCACTGAAGCTTTCTTT.

This clonotype was counted a few times. The rearrangement joins TRBV5-1 to TRBJ2-1; 7 bases are shared with TRBD1. CDR3 size: 13 residues. In germline, CDR1 is SGHRS, CDR2 YFSETQ. The V gene end was trimmed by 2 bases and the J gene end by 5 bases; junction bases not matched to a gene: 1. The CDR3 DNA is TGCGCCAGCAGCTTCGACAGGGACAATGAGCAGTTCTTC. The encoded protein is CASSFDRDNEQFF.

This clonotype was picked up a small number of times. J is TRBJ2-7 and V is TRBV13; TRBD2 agrees at 9 bases. The J segment lost 7 bases and the V segment lost 5 bases, leaving 9 bases of the junction unmatched. Germline loops: CDR1 PRHDT, CDR2 FYEKMQ (reference sequence). This CDR3 is built from 14 residues. The CDR3 bases are TGTGCCAGCAGCGTTAGCGGGAGCGCGGGTGAGCAGTACTTC. Translating it yields CASSVSGSAGEQYF.